The 25 T cell receptor beta chains below come from one sample, sequenced in a study of T cells in Graves' hyperthyroidism and ophthalmopathy. RNA transcripts yielded amplified TCR beta CDR3 regions. Using the HTBI primer set, a first-round RT-PCR was run on the TCR CDR3. TCRdb itself ran the multiplex PCR reads through MiXCR, one entry per CDR3 protein. The profile covers about 600,000 distinct CDR3 sequences, with approximately 15% appearing a single time and about 3.5% taken by the ten largest. The material sequenced was blood. The receptors here all came from a woman aged 40 to 50 with Graves' ophthalmopathy.

The rearrangement links TRBV27 to TRBJ2-7; perhaps TRBD1 as D (6 bases). V was shortened by 0 bases and J by 2 bases, with 11 bases between the two germline ends. Germline assignment: CDR1 MNHEY and CDR2 SMNVEV (reference sequence). This CDR3 is built from 15 residues. CDR3 DNA: TGTGCCAGCAGTTTATCGAACGGACAGACCTACGAGCAGTACTTC. It specifies CASSLSNGQTYEQYF.

The chain has TRBV11-2 and TRBJ1-4; D gene unclear. Trimming took 1 base from V and 3 from J, leaving 9 bases between them. In germline, CDR1 is SGHAT, CDR2 FQNNGV. The CDR3 is made up of 15 amino acids. The chain's CDR3 is CASSLAYASNEKLFF. CDR3 nucleotides: TGTGCCAGCAGCTTAGCGTACGCGTCTAATGAAAAACTGTTTTTT.

There are many counts of this clonotype. The V gene is TRBV20-1, the J gene TRBJ2-2; D is undetermined. The CDR3 extends over 13 amino acids. Trimming shortened V by 2 bases and J by 4 bases, and 8 bases separated the two germline ends. Germline values: CDR1 DFQATT, CDR2 SNEGSKA (reference sequence). CDR3 in DNA: TGCAGTGCTAGATCTTTGGTCACCGGGGAGCTGTTTTTT. Its protein is CSARSLVTGELFF.

The rearrangement uses TRBV12-3 or TRBV12-4 and TRBJ2-7, with a tentative D call TRBD2 (5 bases). The V gene lost 1 base and the J gene lost 3 bases, with 16 bases spanning the gap. The CDR3 length is 16 residues. The DNA for the CDR3 is TGTGCCAGCAGTTTAGGAGGCCCGCGAGGGAGCTACGAGCAGTACTTC. This gives the protein CASSLGGPRGSYEQYF.

This clonotype has a count of ten or more. A much larger clone differs from this one at a single base, so this may be a read error. V gene TRBV7-8 combines with J gene TRBJ2-3, with D hard to call. Between the trimmed V and J ends, which lost 1 base and 7 bases, there was a span of 6 bases. The CDR3 consists of 12 residues. CDR1 SGHVS and CDR2 FQNEAQ come from the germline V gene. This CDR3 is CASSLVGNTQYF. The CDR3 bases are TGTGCCAGCAGCTTAGTGGGGAATACGCAGTATTTT.

The chain joins TRBV6-2 or TRBV6-3 to TRBJ1-4; no reliable D call. The germline V and J ends were trimmed by 4 bases and 8 bases, with 11 bases remaining between them. The length of the CDR3 is 13 residues. Looked up from germline, CDR1 is MNHEY and CDR2 is SVGEGT. The CDR3 region has the DNA TGTGCCAGCAGTTCGAACTCGCCGGAAAAACTGTTTTTT. Protein product: CASSSNSPEKLFF.

In this sample, this clonotype turned up many times. This chain joins TRBV30 and TRBJ2-1; 10 nucleotides align to TRBD2. Germline V gene data show CDR1 as GTSNPN and CDR2 as SVGIG (reference sequence). The V gene end was trimmed by 6 bases and the J gene end by 9 bases; junction bases not matched to a gene: 20. The CDR3 consists of 17 residues. DNA for the CDR3: TGTGCCTGCGAGGGAGGGGCCCGGCCTAGCGGGAGTTCTGAGCAGTTCTTC. Residues: CACEGGARPSGSSEQFF.

This rearrangement joins TRBV11-2 to TRBJ1-1; D call uncertain. With 5 bases removed from V and 5 bases from J, the gap between germline ends came to 15 bases. The length of the CDR3 is 14 residues. Per germline, CDR1 SGHAT and CDR2 FQNNGV. The CDR3 loop is CASSDEGPGTEAFF. The CDR3 nucleotides are TGTGCCAGCAGCGACGAGGGCCCGGGGACTGAAGCTTTCTTT.

Many counts were recorded for this clonotype. This chain uses TRBV3-1 with TRBJ1-2; unclear D gene. Germline values: CDR1 LGHDT, CDR2 YNNKEL (reference sequence). The CDR3 has 13 residues. The V gene lost 4 bases and the J gene lost 4 bases, with 10 bases spanning the gap. The CDR3: CASSPAEGYGYTF. The CDR3 bases are TGTGCCAGCAGCCCCGCAGAAGGCTATGGCTACACCTTC.

This clonotype was seen only a few times. The rearrangement links TRBV24-1 to TRBJ2-3, with D perhaps matching TRBD1 or TRBD2 (5 bases each). The CDR3 sequence is 14 residues long. Between the trimmed V and J ends, which lost 4 bases and 5 bases, there was a span of 12 bases. Per the germline V gene, CDR1 is KGHDR and CDR2 is SFDVKD. CDR3 region: CATSEGVWKDTQYF. The CDR3 DNA sequence: TGTGCCACCAGTGAGGGGGTTTGGAAAGATACGCAGTATTTT.

The chain recombines TRBV6-1 with TRBJ2-3; possible D gene TRBD2, 6 bases. Trimming took 5 bases from V and 6 from J, leaving 15 bases between them. Germline V gene data show CDR1 as MNHNS and CDR2 as SASEGT. The CDR3 has 14 amino acids. As DNA, the CDR3 is TGTGCCAGCAGTCCCTTGGGGGGTCCCGATACGCAGTATTTT. The encoded protein is CASSPLGGPDTQYF.

In its sample, this clonotype was seen many times. The rearrangement joins TRBV18 to TRBJ1-3, with a weak D call TRBD1 (6 bases). V gave up 3 bases and J gave up 1 base, with 10 bases separating them. CDR3 size: 15 residues. CDR1 KGHSH and CDR2 LQKENI come from the germline V gene. As DNA, the CDR3 is TGTGCCAGCTCACCTAAACAGGGATCTGGAAACACCATATATTTT. Protein sequence: CASSPKQGSGNTIYF.

This clonotype was picked up a small number of times. J is TRBJ2-7 and V is TRBV20-1, with a tentative D call TRBD1 (9 bases). V lost 5 bases, J lost 6 bases, and 23 bases lay in between. The CDR3 consists of 15 residues. Germline CDR1 reads DFQATT; CDR2 reads SNEGSKA (reference sequence). Here the CDR3 reads CSASSGTGTRREQYF. The CDR3 DNA reads as TGCAGTGCTTCAAGCGGGACAGGGACTAGGCGCGAGCAGTACTTC.

The sample holds a few counts of this clonotype. V and J are TRBV5-6 and TRBJ1-1, with a tentative D call TRBD1 (6 bases). The ends were cut back, 0 bases at V and 6 bases at J, with 21 bases in the middle. CDR3 length: 17 residues. Germline values: CDR1 SGHDT, CDR2 YYEEEE. Here the CDR3 reads CASSLEGFVGGGAEAFF. The CDR3 DNA reads TGTGCCAGCAGCTTGGAGGGCTTCGTCGGGGGCGGGGCTGAAGCTTTCTTT.

This clonotype was counted many times. The chain has TRBV28 and TRBJ2-7; 7 bases align to TRBD1. The CDR3 extends over 14 amino acids. V was pared by 4 bases and J by 9 bases, with 12 bases of the junction left unmatched. Germline V gene sequence: CDR1 MDHEN, CDR2 SYDVKM. The CDR3: CASSSGTAILTQYF. CDR3 DNA sequence: TGTGCCAGCAGTTCCGGGACAGCGATCTTAACGCAGTACTTC.

On this clonotype itself: A read error may account for a junction end that differs from germline. This chain connects TRBV12-3 or TRBV12-4 to TRBJ2-1; 11 bases are a match to TRBD2. The CDR3 contains 17 residues. CDR3 protein: CASSLGTSGSLYNEQFF. CDR3 bases: TGTGCCAGCAGCTTAGGAACTAGCGGGAGCTTGTACAATGAGCAGTTCTTC.

The chain joins TRBV6-2 or TRBV6-3 to TRBJ1-5; tentatively, D is TRBD1 (5 bases). The germline gives CDR1 MNHEY, CDR2 SVGEGT. The CDR3 spans 14 residues. Trimming took 2 bases from V and 6 from J, leaving 11 bases between them. This CDR3 reads CASSYQAGRQPQHF. CDR3 coding DNA: TGTGCCAGCAGTTACCAGGCGGGGCGTCAGCCCCAGCATTTT.

This chain joins TRBV5-1 and TRBJ2-7; 10 bases match TRBD2. This CDR3 has 14 residues. The germline CDR1 and CDR2 sequences are SGHRS and YFSETQ. Trimming took 5 bases from V and 2 from J; bases not matched to a gene: 4. DNA of the CDR3: TGCGCCAGCAGTTCCGGGACTAGCGCCTACGAGCAGTACTTC. Translated: CASSSGTSAYEQYF.

The DNA of the CDR3 is TGTGCCAGCAGCTTAGGGTCTAGCGGGGGGGTTAGAGACAATGAGCAGTTCTTC. This codes for CASSLGSSGGVRDNEQFF. V is TRBV7-9 and J is TRBJ2-1, with TRBD2 identical over 12 bases. Trimming at V came to 1 base and at J to 5 bases, leaving 9 bases not matched to a gene. Germline CDR1 SEHNR, CDR2 FQNEAQ (reference sequence). The CDR3 is 18 amino acids.

This clonotype was detected once. This chain joins TRBV6-1 and TRBJ1-2; TRBD1 aligns across 7 bases. This CDR3 spans 14 amino acids. J lost 0 bases, V lost 6 bases, and 4 bases had no gene match. The germline gives CDR1 MNHNS, CDR2 SASEGT. The DNA of the CDR3 is TGTGCCAGCAGAACAGGGGCCTCTAACTATGGCTACACCTTC. This encodes CASRTGASNYGYTF.

This clonotype was seen at least ten times. This rearrangement joins TRBV4-2 to TRBJ1-2, with 9 bases fitting TRBD1. Germline CDR1 is LGHNA and CDR2 is YNFKEQ. J was trimmed by 7 bases and V by 0 bases; bases with no gene match: 9. CDR3 length: 16 residues. The CDR3 sequence is CASSQDQTGGAGGYTF. The CDR3 region has the DNA TGTGCCAGCAGCCAAGATCAAACAGGGGGCGCCGGTGGCTACACCTTC.

The chain employs TRBV9 and TRBJ2-5, with D perhaps matching TRBD2 (6 bases). With 3 bases removed from V and 2 bases from J, the gap between germline ends came to 11 bases. CDR1 and CDR2 from the germline V gene are SGDLS and YYNGEE. CDR3 length equals 14 residues. This CDR3 reads CASSAWGGQETQYF. The CDR3 DNA sequence: TGTGCCAGCAGCGCCTGGGGAGGACAAGAGACCCAGTACTTC.

This clonotype was counted only a few times. The rearrangement joins TRBV20-1 to TRBJ1-1, with 8 bases lining up with TRBD1. V lost 6 bases and J lost 1; bases outside the gene matches: 25. This CDR3 is built from 20 residues. Germline CDR1 is DFQATT and CDR2 is SNEGSKA (reference sequence). Here the CDR3 reads CSATNPRTGGKLLQNTEAFF. The CDR3 coding sequence is TGCAGTGCAACCAATCCCCGAACAGGGGGTAAACTCCTTCAGAACACTGAAGCTTTCTTT.

This clonotype was seen at least ten times. The rearrangement uses TRBV3-1 and TRBJ2-7; D gene ambiguous. CDR3 length: 12 amino acids. With 6 bases removed from V and 4 bases from J, the gap between germline ends came to 10 bases. Germline V gene data show CDR1 as LGHDT and CDR2 as YNNKEL (reference sequence). The CDR3 nucleotides are TGTGCCAGCAGTGTGTACGGTTACGAGCAGTACTTC. Its protein product is CASSVYGYEQYF.

This clonotype appeared many times. The rearrangement uses TRBV28 and TRBJ2-3; D not certain. The CDR3 runs 13 residues. Germline V CDR1 and CDR2: MDHEN, SYDVKM. The V end lost 5 bases, the J end lost 2 bases, and 8 bases lay between the germline ends. In DNA, the CDR3 is TGTGCCAGCAGTCGCGCAGACACAGATACGCAGTATTTT. Amino acid sequence: CASSRADTDTQYF. Full variable domain (missing parts from reference TRBV28 and TRBJ2-3): DVKVTQSSRYLVKRTGEKVFLECVQDMDHENMFWYRQDPGLGLRLIYFSYDVKMKEKGDIPEGYSVSREKKERFSLILESASTNQTSMYLCASSRADTDTQYFGPGTRLTVL.